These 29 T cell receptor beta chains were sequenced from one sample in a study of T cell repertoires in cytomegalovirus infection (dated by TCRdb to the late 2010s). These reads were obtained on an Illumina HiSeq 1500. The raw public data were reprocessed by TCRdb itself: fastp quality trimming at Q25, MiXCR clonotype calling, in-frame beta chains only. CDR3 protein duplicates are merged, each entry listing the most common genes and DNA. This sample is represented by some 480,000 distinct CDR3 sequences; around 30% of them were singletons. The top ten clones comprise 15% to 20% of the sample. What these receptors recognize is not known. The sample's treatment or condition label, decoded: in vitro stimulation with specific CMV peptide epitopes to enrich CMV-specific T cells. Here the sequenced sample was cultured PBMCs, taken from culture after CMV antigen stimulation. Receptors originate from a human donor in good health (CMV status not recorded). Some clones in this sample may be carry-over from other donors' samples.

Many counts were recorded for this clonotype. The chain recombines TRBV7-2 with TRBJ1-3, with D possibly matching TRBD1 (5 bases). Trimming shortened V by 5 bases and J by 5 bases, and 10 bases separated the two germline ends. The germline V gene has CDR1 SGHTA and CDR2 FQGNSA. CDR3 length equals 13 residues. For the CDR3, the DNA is TGTGCCAGCAGCCGCGACAGCAGAAACACCATATATTTT. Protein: CASSRDSRNTIYF.

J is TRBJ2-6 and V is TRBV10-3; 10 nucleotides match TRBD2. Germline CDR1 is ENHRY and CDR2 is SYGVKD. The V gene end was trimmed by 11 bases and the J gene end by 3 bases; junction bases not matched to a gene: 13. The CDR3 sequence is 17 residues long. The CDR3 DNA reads TGTGCCTCCACCGGCCAAGCGGGAGGGCATGGGGCCAACGTCCTGACTTTC. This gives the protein CASTGQAGGHGANVLTF.

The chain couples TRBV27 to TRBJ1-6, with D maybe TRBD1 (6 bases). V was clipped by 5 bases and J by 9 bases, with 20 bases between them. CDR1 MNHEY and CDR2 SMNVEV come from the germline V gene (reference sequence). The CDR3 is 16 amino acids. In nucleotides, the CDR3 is TGTGCCAGCAGTGTCCTCAGCGCAGGGGAGCGTTCACCCCTCCACTTT. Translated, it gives CASSVLSAGERSPLHF.

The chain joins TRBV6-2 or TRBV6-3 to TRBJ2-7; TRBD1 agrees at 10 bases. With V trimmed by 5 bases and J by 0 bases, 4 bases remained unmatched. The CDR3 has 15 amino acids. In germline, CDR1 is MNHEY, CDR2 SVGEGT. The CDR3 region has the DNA TGTGCCAGCAGTCCCGGGACAGGGGTCTCCTACGAGCAGTACGTC. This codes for CASSPGTGVSYEQYV.

In nucleotides, the CDR3 is TGCGCCAGCAGCCAAGATCTCTATCGGTCCTACAATGAGCAGTTCTTC. The encoded protein is CASSQDLYRSYNEQFF. V usage is TRBV4-1 and J usage is TRBJ2-1; D not certain. Germline CDR1 and CDR2: MGHRA and YSYEKL. The V gene lost 0 bases and the J gene lost 1 base, with 10 bases spanning the gap. This CDR3 has 16 amino acids.

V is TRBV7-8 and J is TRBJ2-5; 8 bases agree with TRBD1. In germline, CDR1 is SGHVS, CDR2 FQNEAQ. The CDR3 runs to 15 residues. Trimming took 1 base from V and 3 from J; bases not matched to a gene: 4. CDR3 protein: CASSLGPGQEETQYF. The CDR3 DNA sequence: TGTGCCAGCAGCTTAGGTCCGGGACAGGAAGAGACCCAGTACTTC.

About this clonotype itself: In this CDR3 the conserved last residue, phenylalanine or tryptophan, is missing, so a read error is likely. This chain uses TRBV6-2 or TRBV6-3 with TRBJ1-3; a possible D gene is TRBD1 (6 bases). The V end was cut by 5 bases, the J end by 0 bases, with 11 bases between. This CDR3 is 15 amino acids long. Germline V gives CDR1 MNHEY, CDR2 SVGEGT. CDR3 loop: CASSRDRLSGNTIYL. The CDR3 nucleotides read TGTGCCAGCAGTCGCGACAGGCTCTCTGGAAACACCATATATCTT.

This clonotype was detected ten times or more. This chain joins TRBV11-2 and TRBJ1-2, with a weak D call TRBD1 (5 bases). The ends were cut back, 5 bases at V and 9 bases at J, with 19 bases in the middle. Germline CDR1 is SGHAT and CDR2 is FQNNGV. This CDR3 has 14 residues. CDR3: CASSQGRASSSYTF. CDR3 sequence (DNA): TGTGCCAGCAGCCAGGGACGGGCATCTAGTAGCTACACCTTC.

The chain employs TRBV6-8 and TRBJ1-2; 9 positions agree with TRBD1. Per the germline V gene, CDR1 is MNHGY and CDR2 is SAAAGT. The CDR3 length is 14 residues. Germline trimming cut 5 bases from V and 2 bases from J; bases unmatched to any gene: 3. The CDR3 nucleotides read TGTGCCAGCAGTGGACAGGGGATAAACTATGGCTACACCTTC. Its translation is CASSGQGINYGYTF.

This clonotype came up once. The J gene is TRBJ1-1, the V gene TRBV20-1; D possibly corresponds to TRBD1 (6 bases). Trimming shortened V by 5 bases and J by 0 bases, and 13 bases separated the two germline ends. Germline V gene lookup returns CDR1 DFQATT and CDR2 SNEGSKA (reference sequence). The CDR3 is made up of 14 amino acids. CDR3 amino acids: CSALLGAMNTEAFF. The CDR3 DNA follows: TGCAGTGCTCTCCTGGGGGCAATGAACACTGAAGCTTTCTTT.

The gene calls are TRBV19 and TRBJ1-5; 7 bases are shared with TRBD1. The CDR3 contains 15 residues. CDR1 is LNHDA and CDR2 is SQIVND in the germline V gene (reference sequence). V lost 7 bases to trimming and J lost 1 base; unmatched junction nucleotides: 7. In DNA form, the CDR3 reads TGTGCCAGTATGGACAGGATTTACAGCAATCAGCCCCAGCATTTT. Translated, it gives CASMDRIYSNQPQHF.

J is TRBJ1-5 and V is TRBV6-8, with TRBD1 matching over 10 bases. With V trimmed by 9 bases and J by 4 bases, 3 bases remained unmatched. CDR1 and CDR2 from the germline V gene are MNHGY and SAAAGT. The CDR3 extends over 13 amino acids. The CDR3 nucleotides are TGTGCCAGTCTGGGACAGGGGAATCAGCCCCAGCATTTT. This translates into CASLGQGNQPQHF.

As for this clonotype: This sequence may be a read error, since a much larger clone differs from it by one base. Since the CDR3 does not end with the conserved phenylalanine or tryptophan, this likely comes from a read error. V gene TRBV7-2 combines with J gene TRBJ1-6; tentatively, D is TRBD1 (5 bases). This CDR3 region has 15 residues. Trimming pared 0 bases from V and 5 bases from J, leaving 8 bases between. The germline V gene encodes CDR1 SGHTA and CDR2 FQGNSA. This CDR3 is CASSLARGHNSPLHS. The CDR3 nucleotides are TGTGCCAGCAGCTTAGCACGGGGCCATAATTCACCCCTCCACTCT.

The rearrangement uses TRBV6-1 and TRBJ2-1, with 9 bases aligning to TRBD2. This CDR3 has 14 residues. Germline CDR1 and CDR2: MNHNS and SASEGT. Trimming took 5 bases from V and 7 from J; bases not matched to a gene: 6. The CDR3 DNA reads TGTGCCAGCAGTTGGCGGGAGGGCCCAAATGAGCAGTTCTTC. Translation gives CASSWREGPNEQFF.

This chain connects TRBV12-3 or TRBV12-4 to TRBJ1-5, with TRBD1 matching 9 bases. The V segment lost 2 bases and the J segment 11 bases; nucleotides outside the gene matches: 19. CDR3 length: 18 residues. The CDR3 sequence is CASSLRQGGTPQSATQHF. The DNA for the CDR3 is TGTGCCAGCAGTTTAAGACAGGGGGGGACCCCTCAATCAGCGACCCAGCATTTT.

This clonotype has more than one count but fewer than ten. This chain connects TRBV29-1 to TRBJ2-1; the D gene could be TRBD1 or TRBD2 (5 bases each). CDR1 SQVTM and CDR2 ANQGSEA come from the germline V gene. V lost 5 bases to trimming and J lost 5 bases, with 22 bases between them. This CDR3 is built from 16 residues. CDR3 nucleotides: TGCAGCGTTCTTCCAACCGCCGGGGCAGGGAACAATGAGCAGTTCTTC. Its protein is CSVLPTAGAGNNEQFF.

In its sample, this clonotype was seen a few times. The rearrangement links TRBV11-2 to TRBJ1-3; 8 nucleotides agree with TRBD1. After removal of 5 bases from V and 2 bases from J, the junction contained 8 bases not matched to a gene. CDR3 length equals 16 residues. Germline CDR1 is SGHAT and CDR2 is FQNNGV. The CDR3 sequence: CASSRRIQGAGNTIYF. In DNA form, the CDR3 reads TGTGCCAGCAGCCGACGTATACAGGGGGCTGGAAACACCATATATTTT.

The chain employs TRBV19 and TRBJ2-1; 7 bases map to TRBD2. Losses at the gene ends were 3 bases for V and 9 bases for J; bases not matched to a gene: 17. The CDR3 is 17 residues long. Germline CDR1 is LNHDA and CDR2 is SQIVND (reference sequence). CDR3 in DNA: TGTGCCAGTAGTATCGGAGACAAACTAGCGACAGAGGGTGAGCAGTTCTTC. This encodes CASSIGDKLATEGEQFF.

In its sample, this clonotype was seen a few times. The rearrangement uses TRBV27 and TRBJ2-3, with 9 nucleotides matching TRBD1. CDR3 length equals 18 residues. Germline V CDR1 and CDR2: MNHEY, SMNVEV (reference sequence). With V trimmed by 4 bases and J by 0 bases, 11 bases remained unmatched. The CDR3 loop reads CASSSYRGRRTSTDTQYF. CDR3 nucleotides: TGTGCCAGCAGTTCCTACAGGGGGCGCAGGACAAGCACAGATACGCAGTATTTT.

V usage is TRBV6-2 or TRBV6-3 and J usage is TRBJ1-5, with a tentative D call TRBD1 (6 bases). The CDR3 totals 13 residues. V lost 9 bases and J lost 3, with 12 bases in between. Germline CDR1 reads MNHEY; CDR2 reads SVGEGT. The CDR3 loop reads CASLPGVNQPQHF. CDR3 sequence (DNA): TGTGCCAGTCTGCCAGGGGTCAATCAGCCCCAGCATTTT.

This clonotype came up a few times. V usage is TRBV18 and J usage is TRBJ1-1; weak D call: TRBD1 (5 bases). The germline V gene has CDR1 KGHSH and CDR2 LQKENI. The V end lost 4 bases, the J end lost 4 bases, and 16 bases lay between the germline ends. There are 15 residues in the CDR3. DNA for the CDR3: TGTGCCAGCTCACGAACCAGGGACTTCGGCACTGAAGCTTTCTTT. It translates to CASSRTRDFGTEAFF. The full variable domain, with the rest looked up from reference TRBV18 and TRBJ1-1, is NAGVMQNPRHLVRRRGQEARLRCSPMKGHSHVYWYRQLPEEGLKFMVYLQKENIIDESGMPKERFSAEFPKEGPSILRIQQVVRGDSAAYFCASSRTRDFGTEAFFGQGTRLTVV.

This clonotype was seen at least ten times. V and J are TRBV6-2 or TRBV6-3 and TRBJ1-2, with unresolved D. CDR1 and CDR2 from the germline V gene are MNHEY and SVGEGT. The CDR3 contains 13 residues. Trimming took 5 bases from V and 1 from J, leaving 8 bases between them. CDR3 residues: CASSPNGNYGYTF. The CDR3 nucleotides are TGTGCCAGCAGTCCGAACGGTAACTATGGCTACACCTTC.

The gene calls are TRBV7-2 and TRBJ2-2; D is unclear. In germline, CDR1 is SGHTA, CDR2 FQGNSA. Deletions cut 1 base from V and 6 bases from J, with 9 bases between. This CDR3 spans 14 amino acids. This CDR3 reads CASSLVKEAGELFF. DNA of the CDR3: TGTGCCAGCAGCTTAGTAAAAGAGGCCGGGGAGCTGTTTTTT.

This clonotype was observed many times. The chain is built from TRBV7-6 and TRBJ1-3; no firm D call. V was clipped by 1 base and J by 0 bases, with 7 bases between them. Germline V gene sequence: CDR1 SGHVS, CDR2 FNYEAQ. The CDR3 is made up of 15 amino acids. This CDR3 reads CASSLDLSSGNTIYF. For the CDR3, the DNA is TGTGCCAGCAGCTTAGATCTGTCCTCTGGAAACACCATATATTTT.

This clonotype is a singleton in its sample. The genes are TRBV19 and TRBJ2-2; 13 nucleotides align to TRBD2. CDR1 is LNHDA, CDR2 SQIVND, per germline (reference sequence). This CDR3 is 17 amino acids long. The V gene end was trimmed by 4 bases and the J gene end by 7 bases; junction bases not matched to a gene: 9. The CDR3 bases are TGTGCCAGTAGTAACGCACTAGCGGGAGGGCCAGACGGGGAGCTGTTTTTT. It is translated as CASSNALAGGPDGELFF.

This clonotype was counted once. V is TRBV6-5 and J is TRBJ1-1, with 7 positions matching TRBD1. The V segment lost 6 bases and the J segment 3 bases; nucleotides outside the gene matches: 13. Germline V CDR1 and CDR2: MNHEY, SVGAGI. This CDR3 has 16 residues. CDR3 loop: CASRLIQGRFYTEAFF. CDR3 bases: TGTGCCAGCAGGCTCATACAGGGGCGGTTTTACACTGAAGCTTTCTTT.

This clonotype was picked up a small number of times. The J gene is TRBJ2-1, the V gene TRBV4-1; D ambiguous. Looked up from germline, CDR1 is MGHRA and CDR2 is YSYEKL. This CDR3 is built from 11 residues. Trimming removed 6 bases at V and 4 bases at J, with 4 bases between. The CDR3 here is CASRQYNEQFF. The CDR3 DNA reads TGCGCCAGCAGGCAATACAATGAGCAGTTCTTC.

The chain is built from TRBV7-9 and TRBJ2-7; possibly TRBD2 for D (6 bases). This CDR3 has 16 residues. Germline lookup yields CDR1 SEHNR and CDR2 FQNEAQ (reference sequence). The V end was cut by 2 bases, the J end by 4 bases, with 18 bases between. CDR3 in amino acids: CASSLPRNGGTYEQYF. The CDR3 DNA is TGTGCCAGCAGCTTACCCCGGAACGGGGGTACTTACGAGCAGTACTTC.

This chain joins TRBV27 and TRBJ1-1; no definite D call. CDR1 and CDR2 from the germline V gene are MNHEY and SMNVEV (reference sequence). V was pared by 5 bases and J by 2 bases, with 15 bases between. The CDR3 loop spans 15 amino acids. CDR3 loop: CASSRRRQINTEAFF. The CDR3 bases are TGTGCCAGCAGTCGACGGCGTCAGATCAACACTGAAGCTTTCTTT.